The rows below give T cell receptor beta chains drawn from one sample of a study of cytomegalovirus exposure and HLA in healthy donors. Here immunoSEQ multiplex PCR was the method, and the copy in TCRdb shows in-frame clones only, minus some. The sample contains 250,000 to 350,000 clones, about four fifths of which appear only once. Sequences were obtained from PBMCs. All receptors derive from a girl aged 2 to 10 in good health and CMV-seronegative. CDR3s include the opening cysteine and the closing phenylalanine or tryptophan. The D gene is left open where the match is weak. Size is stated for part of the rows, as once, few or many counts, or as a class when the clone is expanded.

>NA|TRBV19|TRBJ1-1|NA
TGTGCCAGTAGTCAGCGCACTGAAGCTTTCTTT
CASSQRTEAFF
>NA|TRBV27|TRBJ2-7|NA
TGTGCCAGCCATCCTATACTAGGCGGTATCTACGAGCAGTACTTC
CASHPILGGIYEQYF
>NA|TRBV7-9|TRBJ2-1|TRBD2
TGTGCCAGCAGCTCCCTGTCTAGCGGGGCCAATGAGCAGTTCTTC
CASSSLSSGANEQFF
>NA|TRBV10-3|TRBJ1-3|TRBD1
TGTGCCATCGGAGGACAGGCCACTGAGGGAAACACCATATATTTT
CAIGGQATEGNTIYF
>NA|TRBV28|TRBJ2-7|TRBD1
TGTGCCAGCAGTTTATGGGGTGGACAGGGTGCCTACGAGCAGTACTTC
CASSLWGGQGAYEQYF
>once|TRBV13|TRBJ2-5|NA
TGTGCCAGCAGCTTACGTTCGGGGTTCCCCCCCAGTAAGACCCAGTACTTC
CASSLRSGFPPSKTQYF
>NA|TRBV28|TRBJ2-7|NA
TGTGCCAGCAGTTCCGTCTACGAGCAGTACTTC
CASSSVYEQYF
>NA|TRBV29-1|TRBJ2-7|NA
TGCAGCGTGACCGGGATAGGGTCCCATTCCTACGAGCAGTACTTC
CSVTGIGSHSYEQYF
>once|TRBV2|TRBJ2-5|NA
TGTGCCAGCATGGTCGGGACCCAGTACTTC
CASMVGTQYF
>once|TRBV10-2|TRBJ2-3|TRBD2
TGCGCCAGCAGCGGACTAGCGGGAGATAAGGCAGATACGCAGTATTTT
CASSGLAGDKADTQYF
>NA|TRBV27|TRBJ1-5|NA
TGTGCCAGCAGTATAGGGGTAGGGCAGCCCCAGCATTTT
CASSIGVGQPQHF
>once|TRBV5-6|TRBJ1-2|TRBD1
TGTGCCAGCAGCGGGACAGACTATGGCTACACCTTC
CASSGTDYGYTF
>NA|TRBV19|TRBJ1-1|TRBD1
TGTGCCAGTCGGGACAGCTTGAACACTGAAGCTTTCTTT
CASRDSLNTEAFF
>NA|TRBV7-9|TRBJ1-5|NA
TGTGCCAGCAGCCAACTGAATCAGCCCCAGCATTTT
CASSQLNQPQHF
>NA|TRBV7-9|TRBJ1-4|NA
TGTGCCAGCAGCTTAGATTTCCGACAGGACCATGAAAAACTGTTTTTT
CASSLDFRQDHEKLFF
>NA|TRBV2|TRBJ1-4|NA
TGTGCCAGCAGGGAGCTTGATGAAAAACTGTTTTTT
CASRELDEKLFF
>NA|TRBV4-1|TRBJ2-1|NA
TGCGCCAGCAGCCAAGAGGTGATTGGCAGATACAATGAGCAGTTCTTC
CASSQEVIGRYNEQFF
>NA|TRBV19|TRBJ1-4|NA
TGTGCCAGTAGTATATACGGGGTGGCGGAAAAACTGTTTTTT
CASSIYGVAEKLFF
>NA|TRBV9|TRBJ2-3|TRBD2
TGTGCCAGCAGCCCGCGGACTAGAGAGAGCACAGATACGCAGTATTTT
CASSPRTRESTDTQYF
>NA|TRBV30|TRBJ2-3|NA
TGTGCCTGGAGTGGGGAGGTAGATACGCAGTATTTT
CAWSGEVDTQYF
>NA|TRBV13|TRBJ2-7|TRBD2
TGTGCCAGCAGCCCTCCCCTCGACGGGAGGTACGAGCAGTACTTC
CASSPPLDGRYEQYF
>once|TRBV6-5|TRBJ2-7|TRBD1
TGTGCCAGCAGTTACTCGTTACAGGGGGGCTACGAGCAGTACTTC
CASSYSLQGGYEQYF
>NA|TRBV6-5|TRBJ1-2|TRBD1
TGTGCCAGCAGTTACGACCGGGACAGGGTGAGCTACACCTTC
CASSYDRDRVSYTF
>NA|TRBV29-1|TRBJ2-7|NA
TGCAGCGTGATGAGCTACGAGCAGTACTTC
CSVMSYEQYF
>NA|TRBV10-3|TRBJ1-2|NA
TGTGCCATCAGTGATTTGGCAGTCTATGGCTACACCTTC
CAISDLAVYGYTF